This TCR beta chain was recorded in a study of blood T cell repertoires in COVID-19. As processed by the authors: Estimation of nucleated cell counts relied on the amplification of reference gene primers. Using immunoSEQ multiplex PCR, the repertoire was profiled, and TCRdb retains in-frame clones only, with some absent. From that table come the V and J calls and clone size; the DNA was used to work out D and trimming. The repertoire has fewer than 250,000 clones, around 90% of them found once; the top ten carry under 15%. The germline V gene encodes CDR1 SNHLY and CDR2 FYNNEI. The CDR3 is 15 amino acids. V dropped 3 bases and J dropped 0 bases, with 9 bases sitting between them.

This receptor was obtained from a woman aged 50 to 65 with acute COVID-19. The sequenced sample consisted of PBMCs or T cells enriched from blood (not recorded which). The rearrangement joins TRBV2 to TRBJ1-3; D is ambiguous. The CDR3 DNA sequence: TGTGCCAGCAGTGAGCTCGGGGACTCTGGAAACACCATATATTTT. Translation: CASSELGDSGNTIYF.